This T cell receptor (beta chain) was obtained from a study of blood T cell repertoires in COVID-19. Study-wide background: Specimens from acute and convalescent COVID-19 originated in the United States, Italy and Spain.

TCRdb's copy holds only in-frame clones and misses some; the assay was immunoSEQ multiplex PCR. The repertoire holds fewer than 350,000 clones, 75% to 90% seen once, with approximately 2% in the top ten. J was trimmed by 4 bases and V by 5 bases; bases with no gene match: 4. CDR1 and CDR2 from the germline V gene are MGHDK and SYGVNS. The length of the CDR3 is 14 residues. The receptor comes from a woman aged 25 to 39 who had recovered from COVID-19. Sequenced sample: peripheral blood. V usage is TRBV25-1 and J usage is TRBJ1-5; 8 bases line up with TRBD1. This CDR3 is CASSSGTGNQPQHF. In nucleotides, the CDR3 is TGTGCCAGCAGTTCCGGGACAGGAAATCAGCCCCAGCATTTT. Drawing the rest from reference TRBV25-1 and TRBJ1-5, the complete variable domain is EADIYQTPRYLVIGTGKKITLECSQTMGHDKMYWYQQDPGMELHLIHYSYGVNSTEKGDLSSESTVSRIRTEHFPLTLESARPSHTSQYLCASSSGTGNQPQHFGDGTRLSIL.